The 17 T cell receptor beta chains reported below all come from one sample, sequenced in a study of cytomegalovirus exposure and HLA in healthy donors. The table came from immunoSEQ multiplex PCR; TCRdb's copy has only in-frame clones and leaves some out. The sample shows tens of thousands of clones, roughly 90% of them seen only once. Sample: PBMCs. The receptors were gathered from a woman aged 18-29 years in good health and CMV-seronegative.

This rearrangement joins TRBV29-1 to TRBJ1-5; 7 bases fit TRBD1. J lost 0 bases, V lost 5 bases, and 4 bases had no gene match. This CDR3 is built from 14 residues. The germline CDR1 and CDR2 sequences are SQVTM and ANQGSEA. The CDR3 sequence is CSVRGTDSNQPQHF. The DNA for the CDR3 is TGCAGCGTTCGTGGGACAGATAGCAATCAGCCCCAGCATTTT.

The V and J genes are TRBV2 and TRBJ1-1; D is perhaps TRBD1 (6 bases). V lost 3 bases, J lost 0 bases, and 17 bases lay in between. Germline-derived CDR1 and CDR2 are SNHLY and FYNNEI. This CDR3 comprises 17 residues. CDR3 nucleotides: TGTGCCAGCAGTGATGCCGGACAGAGTCTTATGAACACTGAAGCTTTCTTT. This translates into CASSDAGQSLMNTEAFF.

V and J are TRBV7-9 and TRBJ2-7; 11 nucleotides line up with TRBD2. The length of the CDR3 is 15 residues. The germline V gene encodes CDR1 SEHNR and CDR2 FQNEAQ (reference sequence). The trim removed 1 base at V and 4 bases at J, leaving 3 bases unmatched. CDR3 sequence: CASSLGSGGVYEQYF. For the CDR3, the DNA is TGTGCCAGCAGCTTAGGTAGCGGGGGGGTTTACGAGCAGTACTTC.

The chain links TRBV6-6 to TRBJ2-3, with 9 bases that match TRBD1. V lost 5 bases to trimming and J lost 3 bases; unmatched junction nucleotides: 3. Germline V gene lookup returns CDR1 MNHNY and CDR2 SVGAGI (reference sequence). The CDR3 is 14 residues long. The CDR3 is CASSPGQGTDTQYF. CDR3 in DNA: TGTGCCAGCAGTCCGGGACAGGGAACAGATACGCAGTATTTT.

This rearrangement joins TRBV6-5 to TRBJ1-5; TRBD1 agrees at 7 bases. The CDR3 has 15 amino acids. Germline V gene sequence: CDR1 MNHEY, CDR2 SVGAGI. The junction had 10 bases not matched to a gene; V was cut back by 6 bases and J by 5 bases. The CDR3 region has the DNA TGTGCCAGCAGCCCCCGGGACAGACATCATCAGCCCCAGCATTTT. Translation gives CASSPRDRHHQPQHF.

The chain carries TRBV6-4 and TRBJ2-2; D unclear. The V end lost 2 bases, the J end lost 6 bases, and 10 bases lay between the germline ends. From germline, CDR1 is MRHNA and CDR2 SNTAGT. The CDR3 contains 14 residues. The CDR3 region has the DNA TGTGCCAGCAGTGACGTGCCGAGAGCCGGGGAGCTGTTTTTT. Protein product: CASSDVPRAGELFF.

This clone was counted between two and nine times. This chain links TRBV18 with TRBJ1-5; D may be TRBD1 (6 bases). Trimming removed 4 bases at V and 6 bases at J, with 10 bases between. The CDR3 has 13 amino acids. The germline V gene encodes CDR1 KGHSH and CDR2 LQKENI. The CDR3 DNA follows: TGTGCCAGCTCACTAGGGGGAATTCAGCCCCAGCATTTT. Its translation: CASSLGGIQPQHF.

V is TRBV27 and J is TRBJ1-3, with 8 bases matching TRBD1. The CDR3 consists of 17 residues. Germline CDR1 and CDR2: MNHEY and SMNVEV (reference sequence). With V trimmed by 6 bases and J by 2 bases, 12 bases remained unmatched. CDR3 sequence reads: CASRRSTTGGPGNTIYF. In nucleotides, the CDR3 is TGTGCCAGCAGACGATCAACAACAGGGGGTCCTGGAAACACCATATATTTT.

The chain carries TRBV4-2 and TRBJ2-3, with 7 positions matching TRBD2. Germline CDR1 reads LGHNA; CDR2 reads YNFKEQ. This CDR3 has 18 amino acids. The V and J ends lost 0 bases and 3 bases, in that order; junction bases with no gene match: 12. For the CDR3, the DNA is TGTGCCAGCAGCCAAGATTTGGGCGGGGGAGAAGTAACAGATACGCAGTATTTT. It translates to CASSQDLGGGEVTDTQYF.

V usage is TRBV7-2 and J usage is TRBJ2-7, with TRBD2 matching over 9 bases. The ends lost 6 bases at V and 0 bases at J; junction bases unmatched: 6. Germline V lookup: CDR1 SGHTA, CDR2 FQGNSA. The CDR3 covers 15 residues. The CDR3 DNA follows: TGTGCCAGCAGTAAACTAGCGGGTGGCTCCTACGAGCAGTACTTC. Protein: CASSKLAGGSYEQYF.

The V and J genes are TRBV6-5 and TRBJ1-1, with a possible D match to TRBD1 (6 bases). The CDR3 loop spans 14 amino acids. Trimming took off 4 bases at V and 1 base at J, with 10 bases between the two ends. Germline lookup yields CDR1 MNHEY and CDR2 SVGAGI. The CDR3 region has the DNA TGTGCCAGCAGTTTACAGGGATGGAACACTGAAGCTTTCTTT. Protein product: CASSLQGWNTEAFF.

The chain carries TRBV6-1 and TRBJ1-2; no clear D. Trimming cost V 2 bases and J 4 bases, with 8 bases left between them. Germline lookup yields CDR1 MNHNS and CDR2 SASEGT. The length of the CDR3 is 13 residues. CDR3: CASSELTGYGYTF. CDR3 DNA: TGTGCCAGCAGTGAATTGACGGGCTATGGCTACACCTTC.

The chain combines TRBV4-1 with TRBJ1-4; no reliable D call. The CDR3 covers 14 residues. Trimming stripped 3 bases from V and 0 bases from J, with 5 bases between. Germline CDR1 is MGHRA and CDR2 is YSYEKL. The CDR3, as DNA: TGCGCCAGCAGCCACAGCGCAACTAATGAAAAACTGTTTTTT. Translated: CASSHSATNEKLFF.

This clone appeared a single time. The genes are TRBV7-8 and TRBJ2-6, with a weak D call TRBD2 (6 bases). Trimming pared 5 bases from V and 1 base from J, leaving 24 bases between. From germline, CDR1 is SGHVS and CDR2 FQNEAQ. CDR3 length: 20 amino acids. The CDR3 DNA reads TGTGCCAGCAGCCCACTTATTCGGGGGAAAACGTTTTCTGGGGCCAACGTCCTGACTTTC. As protein: CASSPLIRGKTFSGANVLTF.

In this sample, this clone turned up once. The chain employs TRBV18 and TRBJ2-3; D possibly corresponds to TRBD1 (5 bases). There are 17 residues in the CDR3. V lost 0 bases and J lost 2, with 15 bases in between. The germline V gene has CDR1 KGHSH and CDR2 LQKENI. The CDR3 region has the DNA TGTGCCAGCTCACCACCGTCGTTCAGGGTGAACACAGATACGCAGTATTTT. Translating gives CASSPPSFRVNTDTQYF.

This sequence joins TRBV4-2 and TRBJ2-7; no reliable D call. Deletions cut 5 bases from V and 2 bases from J, with 16 bases between. Per germline, CDR1 LGHNA and CDR2 YNFKEQ. The CDR3 loop spans 15 amino acids. The CDR3 reads CASSLELGRTYEQYF. CDR3 DNA sequence: TGTGCCAGCAGCTTGGAGCTCGGCCGGACCTACGAGCAGTACTTC.

V gene TRBV6-5 combines with J gene TRBJ2-3, with 9 bases that match TRBD2. Germline V gene data show CDR1 as MNHEY and CDR2 as SVGAGI. This CDR3 has 16 amino acids. V dropped 2 bases and J dropped 6; count of bases not matched to a gene: 9. This CDR3 reads CASSYRRGGGLDTQYF. CDR3 nucleotides: TGTGCCAGCAGTTACAGGCGGGGGGGCGGGTTGGATACGCAGTATTTT.